This note documents a single T cell receptor (beta chain) sequence. Regions amplified from RNA transcripts were the TCR beta CDR3 regions. HTBI primers were the set used in a first-round RT-PCR of the TCR CDR3. TCRdb used MiXCR to reprocess the multiplex PCR reads, holding one entry per CDR3 protein. The repertoire includes hundreds of thousands of distinct CDR3 sequences, around 15% of them detected once, and roughly a tenth sits in the top ten. Germline loops: CDR1 MNHEY, CDR2 SVGEGT. Trimming removed 7 bases from V and 1 base from J, with 16 bases in between. The CDR3 covers 15 residues. This specimen belongs to a study of T cells in Graves' hyperthyroidism and ophthalmopathy.

The rearrangement links TRBV6-2 or TRBV6-3 to TRBJ1-1; D might be TRBD1 (5 bases). Input material: blood. The sequence was collected from a woman aged 18-29 years with Graves' hyperthyroidism. The CDR3 sequence: CASTHRGNRNTEAFF. In DNA, the CDR3 is TGTGCCAGCACCCATAGGGGCAACCGGAACACTGAAGCTTTCTTT.